Below are 23 T cell receptor beta chains sequenced from a single sample in a study of neurological immune-mediated disorders. TCRdb ran MiXCR on the 5' RACE reads and lists one entry per CDR3 protein. The table records 55,000 to 80,000 distinct CDR3 sequences, 4% to 5.5% of them present only once. Specimen: PBMCs. These receptors were obtained from a woman between 45 and 60 years old with multiple sclerosis.

This clonotype was counted many times. V is TRBV4-2 and J is TRBJ1-1, with TRBD1 as a possible D gene (5 bases). The CDR3 covers 13 residues. Germline values: CDR1 LGHNA, CDR2 YNFKEQ. V was cut by 0 bases and J by 6 bases, with 8 bases left in between. The CDR3, as DNA: TGTGCCAGCAGCCAAGATGGGGGGGCTGAAGCTTTCTTT. Its translation is CASSQDGGAEAFF.

This clonotype was seen at least ten times. This chain uses TRBV7-9 with TRBJ2-2; 7 bases align to TRBD2. The CDR3 runs 16 residues. Losses at the gene ends were 4 bases for V and 3 bases for J; bases not matched to a gene: 8. Germline CDR1 reads SEHNR; CDR2 reads FQNEAQ (reference sequence). CDR3 sequence (DNA): TGTGCCAGCAGCTCCGTCCTCGGGGGGTACACCGGGGAGCTGTTTTTT. As protein: CASSSVLGGYTGELFF.

This clonotype was observed many times. The chain combines TRBV6-2 or TRBV6-3 with TRBJ2-2; no clear D gene. The CDR3 is 14 amino acids. V lost 8 bases, J lost 6 bases, and 16 bases lay in between. Germline lookup yields CDR1 MNHEY and CDR2 SVGEGT. The DNA for the CDR3 is TGTGCCAGCTGCGTCGGACGGGTGTCCGGGGAGCTGTTTTTT. Amino acid sequence: CASCVGRVSGELFF.

This clonotype was detected many times. This sequence joins TRBV29-1 and TRBJ1-5; D call uncertain. The CDR3 length is 14 residues. Trimming left V 4 bases short and J 2 bases short, with 12 bases between. From germline, CDR1 is SQVTM and CDR2 ANQGSEA. This CDR3 reads CSVGEGEGNQPQHF. The CDR3 region has the DNA TGCAGCGTTGGCGAGGGCGAAGGCAATCAGCCCCAGCATTTT. Filled out from reference TRBV29-1 and TRBJ1-5, the complete variable domain reads SAVISQKPSRDICQRGTSLTIQCQVDSQVTMMFWYRQQPGQSLTLIATANQGSEATYESGFVIDKFPISRPNLTFSTLTVSNMSPEDSSIYLCSVGEGEGNQPQHFGDGTRLSIL.

The V call is TRBV14, the J call TRBJ2-2; 11 nucleotides agree with TRBD2. Trimming at V came to 4 bases and at J to 7 bases, leaving 8 bases not matched to a gene. The germline gives CDR1 SGHDN, CDR2 FVKESK. The CDR3 is 16 residues long. The DNA of the CDR3 is TGTGCCAGCAGCCCCCTTCTAGCGGGGGGTAGCGGGGAGCTGTTTTTT. It specifies CASSPLLAGGSGELFF.

This clonotype was observed at least ten times. This chain joins TRBV4-1 and TRBJ1-5; 7 bases line up with TRBD1. V shed 1 base, J shed 3 bases, and the junction held 6 bases outside the gene matches. The CDR3 spans 16 residues. Germline CDR1 and CDR2: MGHRA and YSYEKL. Written as DNA, the CDR3 is TGCGCCAGCAGCCAAGGAGGGGGCCGCGCCAATCAGCCCCAGCATTTT. Residues: CASSQGGGRANQPQHF.

Many counts were recorded for this clonotype. The rearrangement uses TRBV27 and TRBJ2-7, with D unclear. The germline gives CDR1 MNHEY, CDR2 SMNVEV (reference sequence). V lost 1 base to trimming and J lost 5 bases, with 15 bases between them. The CDR3 totals 15 residues. As DNA, the CDR3 is TGTGCCAGCAGTTTATACCATTACAGTCCCCACGAGCAGTACTTC. Amino acids: CASSLYHYSPHEQYF.

This clonotype came up many times. The rearrangement links TRBV6-1 to TRBJ1-5, with D tentatively TRBD1 (5 bases). Per the germline V gene, CDR1 is MNHNS and CDR2 is SASEGT. The ends were cut back, 3 bases at V and 3 bases at J, with 15 bases in the middle. CDR3 length equals 16 residues. The CDR3 nucleotides are TGTGCCAGCAGTGACCCCCGGGACGGAGACAATCAGCCCCAGCATTTT. Its protein is CASSDPRDGDNQPQHF.

At least ten counts were recorded for this clonotype. This rearrangement joins TRBV5-1 to TRBJ2-1; a possible D gene is TRBD1 (5 bases). The CDR3 spans 14 residues. Trimming pared 7 bases from V and 10 bases from J, leaving 21 bases between. In germline, CDR1 is SGHRS, CDR2 YFSETQ. This CDR3 is CASEPSGSGWEQFF. CDR3 coding DNA: TGCGCCAGCGAACCCTCAGGGTCGGGTTGGGAGCAGTTCTTC.

The chain recombines TRBV20-1 with TRBJ1-5, with D perhaps matching TRBD1 (5 bases). Trimming removed 5 bases from V and 1 base from J, with 12 bases in between. Germline CDR1 reads DFQATT; CDR2 reads SNEGSKA (reference sequence). The CDR3 totals 14 residues. The CDR3 sequence: CSARKTESNQPQHF. DNA of the CDR3: TGCAGTGCTCGAAAGACAGAAAGCAATCAGCCCCAGCATTTT.

The chain is built from TRBV5-1 and TRBJ1-1; D gene unclear. Per the germline V gene, CDR1 is SGHRS and CDR2 is YFSETQ. Trimming pared 3 bases from V and 1 base from J, leaving 10 bases between. The CDR3 totals 14 residues. For the CDR3, the DNA is TGCGCCAGCAGCTCGGTGGGAGGGAACACTGAAGCTTTCTTT. Translated: CASSSVGGNTEAFF.

This clonotype was recorded many times. The chain recombines TRBV7-6 with TRBJ2-5, with no clear D. V shed 8 bases and J shed 5 bases, with 6 bases lying between them. CDR1 and CDR2 (germline): SGHVS, FNYEAQ. This CDR3 spans 10 amino acids. CDR3 coding DNA: TGTGCCAGCGGTCCGGAGACCCAGTACTTC. It is translated as CASGPETQYF.

In its sample, this clonotype was seen many times. The gene calls are TRBV5-1 and TRBJ2-2, with D unresolved. CDR3 size: 14 residues. Germline V lookup: CDR1 SGHRS, CDR2 YFSETQ. V lost 2 bases to trimming and J lost 6 bases, with 11 bases between them. CDR3 sequence reads: CASSFNPRAGELFF. The DNA for the CDR3 is TGCGCCAGCAGCTTCAACCCCCGGGCCGGGGAGCTGTTTTTT.

About this clonotype itself: A much larger clone differs from this one at a single base, so this may be a read error. The chain couples TRBV10-3 to TRBJ1-5, with 7 nucleotides matching TRBD1. This CDR3 contains 13 residues. CDR1 is ENHRY and CDR2 is SYGVKD in the germline V gene. The CDR3 protein is CAISTDRDQHQHF. CDR3 nucleotide sequence: TGTGCCATCAGTACTGACAGGGATCAGCACCAGCATTTT.

This clonotype was counted at least ten times. The rearrangement joins TRBV7-2 to TRBJ2-3; D gene ambiguous. The germline CDR1 and CDR2 sequences are SGHTA and FQGNSA. The CDR3 runs 11 residues. Trimming removed 6 bases at V and 4 bases at J, with 5 bases between. In DNA form, the CDR3 reads TGTGCCAGCAGGGCCGCAGATACGCAGTATTTT. It codes for CASRAADTQYF.

This clonotype has a count of ten or more. The chain links TRBV5-5 to TRBJ1-2, with D perhaps matching TRBD1 (6 bases). The V end was cut by 3 bases, the J end by 6 bases, with 12 bases between. The CDR3 covers 13 residues. Germline V lookup: CDR1 SGHKS, CDR2 YYEKEE (reference sequence). The CDR3 DNA is TGTGCCAGCAGCTCCAGGGGATGGGATGGCTACACCTTC. Its translation: CASSSRGWDGYTF.

The CDR3 DNA reads as TGCAGTGCTAGAAGGGCATCCGCGACAACGTACAATGAGCAGTTCTTC. As protein: CSARRASATTYNEQFF. The chain uses TRBV20-1 and TRBJ2-1; D is uncertain. The germline V gene has CDR1 DFQATT and CDR2 SNEGSKA (reference sequence). The CDR3 covers 16 residues. V was cut by 2 bases and J by 4 bases, with 18 bases left in between.

This clonotype appeared a few times. The CDR3 does not end in the conserved phenylalanine or tryptophan, so this is likely a read error. The CDR3 loop reads CAISEEKGISPLHS. Here the CDR3 DNA reads TGTGCCATCAGTGAGGAAAAGGGTATTTCACCCCTCCACTCT. The chain employs TRBV10-3 and TRBJ1-6; D gene unclear. Trimming stripped 2 bases from V and 9 bases from J, with 11 bases between. The CDR3 loop spans 14 amino acids. Germline V gene sequence: CDR1 ENHRY, CDR2 SYGVKD.

This clonotype was picked up many times. The rearrangement links TRBV5-1 to TRBJ1-2; D not resolved. V lost 3 bases, J lost 1 base, and 10 bases lay in between. Germline assignment: CDR1 SGHRS and CDR2 YFSETQ. The CDR3 length is 14 residues. CDR3 loop: CASSYIGNNYGYTF. CDR3 coding DNA: TGCGCCAGCAGCTATATAGGGAATAACTATGGCTACACCTTC.

This clonotype was picked up many times. The chain joins TRBV9 to TRBJ1-2; D is perhaps TRBD1 (6 bases). The CDR3 consists of 12 residues. The germline V gene encodes CDR1 SGDLS and CDR2 YYNGEE. Trimming took off 3 bases at V and 6 bases at J, with 9 bases between the two ends. CDR3 protein: CASSADRNGYTF. CDR3 sequence (DNA): TGTGCCAGCAGCGCCGACAGGAATGGCTACACCTTC.

In its sample, this clonotype was seen many times. V and J are TRBV4-3 and TRBJ2-1; TRBD2 matches 10 bases. CDR3 length equals 17 residues. Germline values: CDR1 LGHNA, CDR2 YSLEER. The V segment lost 0 bases and the J segment 3 bases; nucleotides outside the gene matches: 5. For the CDR3, the DNA is TGCGCCAGCAGCCAAGAGGTAGCGGGGGGCTTCTACAATGAGCAGTTCTTC. Its protein product is CASSQEVAGGFYNEQFF.

On this clonotype itself: This may come from a read error, since a much larger clone is one base off. The CDR3 bases are TGCGCCAGCAGCTCCAAGGGATCAGATACGCAGTATTTT. Translating it yields CASSSKGSDTQYF. The chain employs TRBV5-1 and TRBJ2-3; D is uncertain. Trimming shortened V by 3 bases and J by 4 bases, and 9 bases separated the two germline ends. Looked up from germline, CDR1 is SGHRS and CDR2 is YFSETQ. The CDR3 runs 13 residues.

At least ten counts were recorded for this clonotype. The CDR3 DNA sequence: TGTGCCAGCAAGAACTCTCTTCCGAGTTCACCCCTCCACTTT. The encoded protein is CASKNSLPSSPLHF. This chain connects TRBV2 to TRBJ1-6; no definite D call. The CDR3 consists of 14 residues. Per germline, CDR1 SNHLY and CDR2 FYNNEI. V was clipped by 7 bases and J by 9 bases, with 16 bases between them.